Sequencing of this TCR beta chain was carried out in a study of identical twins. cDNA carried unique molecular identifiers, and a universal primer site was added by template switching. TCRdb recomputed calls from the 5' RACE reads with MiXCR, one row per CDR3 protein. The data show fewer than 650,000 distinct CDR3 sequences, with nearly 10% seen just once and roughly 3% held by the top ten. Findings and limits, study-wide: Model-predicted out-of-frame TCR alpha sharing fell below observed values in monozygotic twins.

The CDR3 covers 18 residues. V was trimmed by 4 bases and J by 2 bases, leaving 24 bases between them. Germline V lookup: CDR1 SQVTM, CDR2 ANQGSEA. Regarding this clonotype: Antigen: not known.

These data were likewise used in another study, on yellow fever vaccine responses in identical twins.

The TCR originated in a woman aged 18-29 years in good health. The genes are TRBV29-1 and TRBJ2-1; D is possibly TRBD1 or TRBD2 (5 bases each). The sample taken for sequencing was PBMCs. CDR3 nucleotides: TGCAGCGTTGTAGCTCGGGGAAGGGGCCAGGTCCCCTACAATGAGCAGTTCTTC. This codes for CSVVARGRGQVPYNEQFF.